The 2 T cell receptor beta chains below all came from one sample that was sequenced in a study of CD4 T cells in relation to SARS-CoV-2 and coronaviruses. Measured with immunoSEQ multiplex PCR; TCRdb has only the in-frame clones, and not every one. The profile covers around 22,000 clones, with around 74% appearing a single time and approximately 15% taken by the ten largest. No antigen has been identified for these receptors. The unexposed donors gave CD4+ T cells in about 2011-2019, prior to COVID-19. The cells were cultured for approximately 10 days before CD4+ T cells were isolated. Material: CD4+ T cells from PBMCs, cultured in vitro. The receptors originated from a human donor in good health.

This clone was picked up a small number of times. V gene TRBV6-1 combines with J gene TRBJ1-5; D is ambiguous. Germline assignment: CDR1 MNHNS and CDR2 SASEGT. The CDR3 runs 14 residues. Trimming removed 7 bases at V and 0 bases at J, with 10 bases between. CDR3 nucleotides: TGTGCCAGCACCGCGGCAGTTAGCAATCAGCCCCAGCATTTT. Translating it yields CASTAAVSNQPQHF.

The V call is TRBV5-1, the J call TRBJ1-1, with D possibly matching TRBD1 (5 bases). CDR3 length equals 15 residues. V was cut by 4 bases and J by 3 bases, with 16 bases left in between. CDR1 is SGHRS, CDR2 YFSETQ, per germline. The CDR3 protein is CASSVNQGAYTEAFF. As DNA, the CDR3 is TGCGCCAGCAGCGTAAACCAGGGTGCATACACTGAAGCTTTCTTT.